This T cell receptor beta chain was documented in a study of T-cell reconstitution after alpha-beta-depleted transplantation in children. The V segment lost 2 bases and the J segment 0 bases; nucleotides outside the gene matches: 9. This CDR3 comprises 17 residues. Germline V CDR1 and CDR2: MNHEY, SMNVEV (reference sequence). This sample's TCRbeta library carried unique molecular identifier barcodes. TCRdb ran MiXCR on the PCR reads and lists one entry per CDR3 protein. In the table there are some 500,000 distinct CDR3 sequences, roughly 18% of which are singletons. The sequence derives from a human donor who donated a stem cell graft to a child with acute lymphoblastic leukemia. The V gene is TRBV27, the J gene TRBJ2-5, with 7 bases lining up with TRBD2. The sequencing used PBMCs from the stem cell graft donor, collected from the stem cell graft. The CDR3 protein is CASSLRWGGRDQETQYF. DNA for the CDR3: TGTGCCAGCAGTTTAAGGTGGGGGGGACGGGACCAAGAGACCCAGTACTTC.